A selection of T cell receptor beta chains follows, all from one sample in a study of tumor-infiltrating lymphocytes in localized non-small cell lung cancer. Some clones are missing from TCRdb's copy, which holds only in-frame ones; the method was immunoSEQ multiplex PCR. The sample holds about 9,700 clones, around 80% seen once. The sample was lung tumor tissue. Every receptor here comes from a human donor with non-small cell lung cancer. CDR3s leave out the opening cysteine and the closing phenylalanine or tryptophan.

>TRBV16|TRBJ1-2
ASSPDRGNGYT
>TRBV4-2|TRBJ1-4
ASSRAPTNEKLF
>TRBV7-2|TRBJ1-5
ASSLEGGNQPQH
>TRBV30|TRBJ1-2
AWSVGIGGYT
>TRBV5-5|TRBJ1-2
ASSPRVGNYGYT
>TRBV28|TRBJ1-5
ASSLFRGAGQPQH
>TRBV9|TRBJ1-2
ASSPGGTVIYT
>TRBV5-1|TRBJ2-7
ASSLDRATYEQY
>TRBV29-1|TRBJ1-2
SVVLLVGVNYGYT
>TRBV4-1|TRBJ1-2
ASSQQDRDYGYT
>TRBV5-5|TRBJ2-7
ASSLADRGIYEQY
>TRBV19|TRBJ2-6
ASSSSSGANVLT
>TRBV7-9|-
ASSFGGTGYEQY
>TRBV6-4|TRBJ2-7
ASTRTSGISPTYEQY
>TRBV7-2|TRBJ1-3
ASSFPGGAGGNTIY
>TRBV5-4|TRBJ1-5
ASREKRGTGNTQPQH
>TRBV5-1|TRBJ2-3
ASSLVGTGAVLAQY
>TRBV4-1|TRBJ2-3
ASSRTGTSGGDTDTQY
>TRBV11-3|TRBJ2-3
ASSPEAGQLDTQY
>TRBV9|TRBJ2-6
ASSPMAGSGANVLT
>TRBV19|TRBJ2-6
ASWTGAGANVLT
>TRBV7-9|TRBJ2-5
ASSHSTETQY
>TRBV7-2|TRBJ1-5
ASSLARWGGNQPQH
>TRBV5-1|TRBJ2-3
ASSQKDTQY
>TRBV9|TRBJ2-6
ASSPGTGTSGANVLT
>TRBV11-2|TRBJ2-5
ASSYSGPYPQY
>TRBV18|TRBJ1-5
ASSLGSGRINQPQH
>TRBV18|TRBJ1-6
ASSLDRGLSPLH
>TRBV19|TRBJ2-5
ASSTRAGRVETQY
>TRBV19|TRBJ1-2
ASSIGGQGVNYGYT
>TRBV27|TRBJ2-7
ASREGRRTGEQY